This entry lists 14 T cell receptor beta chains sequenced from one sample in a study of T cells in Graves' hyperthyroidism and ophthalmopathy. It was RNA transcripts that yielded the amplified TCR beta CDR3 regions. TCR CDR3 regions were first amplified by RT-PCR with HTBI primers. Via MiXCR, TCRdb re-called the multiplex PCR reads, giving one row per CDR3 protein. The sample lists 250,000 to 300,000 distinct CDR3 sequences; about an eighth were seen once. Sequenced sample: blood. The receptors shown here come from a woman between 35 and 50 years old with Graves' hyperthyroidism.

This clonotype was detected many times. The chain recombines TRBV6-1 with TRBJ1-1; D is possibly TRBD1 (5 bases). Germline values: CDR1 MNHNS, CDR2 SASEGT. The CDR3 has 15 amino acids. Deletions cut 5 bases from V and 0 bases from J, with 13 bases between. Written as DNA, the CDR3 is TGTGCCAGCAGTCGGCAGGGACGAGTGAACACTGAAGCTTTCTTT. This sequence encodes CASSRQGRVNTEAFF.

At least ten counts were recorded for this clonotype. The CDR3, as DNA: TGTGCCAGCAGTTTAAGAGGCAGGCCCTCGTACACTGAAGCTTTCTTT. Translated, it gives CASSLRGRPSYTEAFF. The gene calls are TRBV27 and TRBJ1-1; D uncertain. The CDR3 extends over 16 amino acids. The germline V and J ends were trimmed by 2 bases and 3 bases, with 16 bases remaining between them. Germline assignment: CDR1 MNHEY and CDR2 SMNVEV (reference sequence).

This clonotype was picked up many times. The chain uses TRBV28 and TRBJ1-2, with TRBD1 as a possible D gene (6 bases). The germline CDR1 and CDR2 sequences are MDHEN and SYDVKM. This CDR3 is 14 amino acids long. Trimming took off 4 bases at V and 2 bases at J, with 11 bases between the two ends. The CDR3 is CASSSQQGNYGYTF. DNA of the CDR3: TGTGCCAGCAGTTCCCAACAGGGAAACTATGGCTACACCTTC.

This clonotype was seen only a few times. The V and J genes are TRBV10-3 and TRBJ1-2, with 9 nucleotides matching TRBD1. The CDR3 totals 12 residues. The V gene's germline CDR1 is ENHRY and CDR2 SYGVKD. J lost 3 bases, V lost 10 bases, and 3 bases had no gene match. As DNA, the CDR3 is TGTGCCAGCTGGACAGGGGACTATGGCTACACCTTC. It specifies CASWTGDYGYTF.

The chain joins TRBV7-2 to TRBJ1-1; 7 positions agree with TRBD1. Germline V gives CDR1 SGHTA, CDR2 FQGNSA. This CDR3 has 15 amino acids. V was pared by 5 bases and J by 4 bases, with 10 bases of the junction left unmatched. CDR3: CASSRTGVAGTEAFF. The CDR3 bases are TGTGCCAGCAGCCGGACAGGAGTTGCGGGCACTGAAGCTTTCTTT. Using reference TRBV7-2 and TRBJ1-1 for the parts outside the CDR3, the full variable domain is GAGVSQSPSNKVTEKGKDVELRCDPISGHTALYWYRQSLGQGLEFLIYFQGNSAPDKSGLPSDRFSAERTGGSVSTLTIQRTQQEDSAVYLCASSRTGVAGTEAFFGQGTRLTVV.

This clonotype was detected many times. The chain combines TRBV30 with TRBJ1-2; D is uncertain. Germline values: CDR1 GTSNPN, CDR2 SVGIG (reference sequence). The CDR3 extends over 10 amino acids. Between the trimmed V and J ends, which lost 8 bases and 8 bases, there was a span of 12 bases. CDR3 DNA sequence: TGTGCCCGGTACTCGGAGGGCTACACCTTC. Its translation: CARYSEGYTF.

This clonotype occurred many times. The chain joins TRBV2 to TRBJ2-3; D may be TRBD1 (6 bases). CDR1 and CDR2 from the germline V gene are SNHLY and FYNNEI. The CDR3 length is 14 residues. V lost 8 bases to trimming and J lost 3 bases, with 15 bases between them. The CDR3 reads CASRPQGITDTQYF. The CDR3 region has the DNA TGTGCCAGCCGCCCCCAGGGGATAACAGATACGCAGTATTTT. Full variable domain (outside the CDR3, taken from reference TRBV2 and TRBJ2-3): EPEVTQTPSHQVTQMGQEVILRCVPISNHLYFYWYRQILGQKVEFLVSFYNNEISEKSEIFDDQFSVERPDGSNFTLKIRSTKLEDSAMYFCASRPQGITDTQYFGPGTRLTVL.

At least ten counts were recorded for this clonotype. The chain links TRBV3-1 to TRBJ2-7; D is uncertain. The germline CDR1 and CDR2 sequences are LGHDT and YNNKEL (reference sequence). The CDR3 loop spans 12 amino acids. Trimming took off 4 bases at V and 6 bases at J, with 10 bases between the two ends. DNA of the CDR3: TGTGCCAGCAGCCGTTCCGGGCCCGAGCAGTACTTC. This codes for CASSRSGPEQYF.

V and J are TRBV5-1 and TRBJ2-7, with 9 positions matching TRBD2. This CDR3 has 15 amino acids. CDR1 is SGHRS, CDR2 YFSETQ, per germline. Trimming removed 5 bases from V and 0 bases from J; junction bases left unmatched: 6. CDR3 sequence (DNA): TGCGCCAGCAGTATAACTAGCGGGTACTCCTACGAGCAGTACTTC. Its translation: CASSITSGYSYEQYF. The full variable domain, its missing parts supplied by reference TRBV5-1 and TRBJ2-7, is KAGVTQTPRYLIKTRGQQVTLSCSPISGHRSVSWYQQTPGQGLQFLFEYFSETQRNKGNFPGRFSGRQFSNSRSEMNVSTLELGDSALYLCASSITSGYSYEQYFGPGTRLTVT.

The V and J genes are TRBV6-2 or TRBV6-3 and TRBJ2-5; D is ambiguous. Per germline, CDR1 MNHEY and CDR2 SVGEGT. The CDR3 length is 11 residues. V lost 7 bases and J 5 bases, leaving 8 bases between the germline ends. The DNA of the CDR3 is TGTGCCAGCAACCTAGGGGAGACCCAGTACTTC. It yields the protein CASNLGETQYF.

This clonotype was detected ten times or more. The chain recombines TRBV30 with TRBJ1-1; the D is unclear. V was trimmed by 0 bases and J by 5 bases, leaving 16 bases between them. This CDR3 is 15 amino acids long. From germline, CDR1 is GTSNPN and CDR2 SVGIG (reference sequence). The CDR3, as DNA: TGTGCCTGGAGTGTACGCTGGGCCACCGTGACTGAAGCTTTCTTT. It specifies CAWSVRWATVTEAFF.

This clonotype was counted at least ten times. In DNA form, the CDR3 reads TGTGCCAGCAGCAGACCGGGATTAGCCAAAAACATTCAGTACTTC. Its protein product is CASSRPGLAKNIQYF. This chain uses TRBV11-2 with TRBJ2-4; possible D gene TRBD2, 5 bases. From germline, CDR1 is SGHAT and CDR2 FQNNGV. The CDR3 consists of 15 residues. V lost 5 bases to trimming and J lost 0 bases, with 11 bases between them.

This clonotype was counted ten times or more. V and J are TRBV20-1 and TRBJ1-6, with 7 bases matching TRBD1. Unmatched junction bases numbered 7, after V lost 6 bases and J lost 5 bases. Germline lookup yields CDR1 DFQATT and CDR2 SNEGSKA (reference sequence). The CDR3 contains 14 residues. CDR3 loop: CSAWTGQHNSPLHF. CDR3 coding DNA: TGCAGTGCCTGGACAGGACAGCATAATTCACCCCTCCACTTT.

The sample holds a few counts of this clonotype. The chain recombines TRBV7-9 with TRBJ1-1; D uncertain. Per germline, CDR1 SEHNR and CDR2 FQNEAQ (reference sequence). Trimming took off 6 bases at V and 1 base at J, with 9 bases between the two ends. The length of the CDR3 is 13 residues. The DNA of the CDR3 is TGTGCCAGCAGTCCGGACTGGAACACTGAAGCTTTCTTT. It is translated as CASSPDWNTEAFF.